Following are 25 T cell receptor beta chains from one sample sequenced in a study of blood T cell repertoires in COVID-19. TCRdb keeps only in-frame clones here, not all; method: immunoSEQ multiplex PCR. The sample holds about 180,000 clones, roughly 81% seen once. Sequencing was carried out using peripheral blood. Receptor source: a woman at least 80 years old with COVID-19, enrolled during active disease.

The rearrangement links TRBV18 to TRBJ2-6; 11 bases align to TRBD1. Germline CDR1 and CDR2: KGHSH and LQKENI. Germline trimming cut 3 bases from V and 3 bases from J; bases unmatched to any gene: 7. The CDR3 loop spans 18 amino acids. This CDR3 is CASSPNGQGAGGANVLTF. CDR3 nucleotide sequence: TGTGCCAGCTCACCGAACGGACAGGGGGCAGGTGGGGCCAACGTCCTGACTTTC. Combining the CDR3 with reference TRBV18 and TRBJ2-6 gives the whole variable domain NAGVMQNPRHLVRRRGQEARLRCSPMKGHSHVYWYRQLPEEGLKFMVYLQKENIIDESGMPKERFSAEFPKEGPSILRIQQVVRGDSAAYFCASSPNGQGAGGANVLTFGAGSRLTVL.

V gene TRBV16 combines with J gene TRBJ1-2; D gene ambiguous. V shed 1 base and J shed 1 base, with 10 bases lying between them. The germline V gene encodes CDR1 KGHSY and CDR2 FQNENV. The CDR3 contains 15 residues. In nucleotides, the CDR3 is TGTGCCAGCAGCCAATTCGCCCAGGATAACTATGGCTACACCTTC. Translating it yields CASSQFAQDNYGYTF.

The chain recombines TRBV6-1 with TRBJ1-1; D uncertain. The CDR3 has 15 amino acids. Germline V lookup: CDR1 MNHNS, CDR2 SASEGT. V was shortened by 3 bases and J by 1 base, with 12 bases between the two germline ends. In DNA form, the CDR3 reads TGTGCCAGCAGTGATCTGTTTGGCAGGAACACTGAAGCTTTCTTT. The encoded protein is CASSDLFGRNTEAFF.

The table lists this clone with many counts. V and J are TRBV5-1 and TRBJ1-1; a possible D gene is TRBD1 (5 bases). The germline V gene encodes CDR1 SGHRS and CDR2 YFSETQ. Trimming cost V 5 bases and J 2 bases, with 10 bases left between them. The CDR3 length is 13 residues. The CDR3 DNA is TGCGCCAGCAGAAAAGGGGAAAACACTGAAGCTTTCTTT. This gives the protein CASRKGENTEAFF.

The CDR3 region has the DNA TGCAGCGTTGGGGCGCGGGGGGGGAACACTGAAGCTTTCTTT. Translation: CSVGARGGNTEAFF. V is TRBV29-1 and J is TRBJ1-1; TRBD1 is a possible D gene (5 bases). This CDR3 spans 14 amino acids. The germline V and J ends were trimmed by 4 bases and 1 base, with 13 bases remaining between them. Germline V CDR1 and CDR2: SQVTM, ANQGSEA.

The chain combines TRBV25-1 with TRBJ1-2; a weak D match, TRBD1 (5 bases). The CDR3 consists of 14 residues. Germline V gives CDR1 MGHDK, CDR2 SYGVNS. The V and J ends lost 0 bases and 5 bases respectively, with 10 bases between them. CDR3 sequence (DNA): TGTGCCAGCAGTGAATATGGGGCAGGGTATGGCTACACCTTC. This encodes CASSEYGAGYGYTF.

On this clone: Mismatch with germline at one junction end may stem from a read error. V usage is TRBV7-9 and J usage is TRBJ1-1, with 8 bases aligning to TRBD1. The CDR3 spans 14 residues. CDR1 SEHNR and CDR2 FQNEAQ come from the germline V gene (reference sequence). CDR3 sequence (DNA): TGTGCCAGCAGCTTAGGGACAGGGAACCCTGAAGCTTTCTTT. It translates to CASSLGTGNPEAFF.

The rearrangement links TRBV21-1 to TRBJ2-7; the table's D call, TRBD1, was not checked against the DNA. TRBV21-1 is recorded as a pseudogene. CDR3 length: 20 amino acids. The CDR3, as DNA: TGTGCCAGCAGCAATGCGGTCCCAGGACAGGGAGTCTTGTTTATCTACGAGCAGTACTTC. Protein product: CASSNAVPGQGVLFIYEQYF.

Only a few counts were recorded for this clone. The CDR3 spells CAISDTSGGTDTQYF. Written as DNA, the CDR3 is TGTGCCATCAGTGACACTAGCGGGGGCACAGATACGCAGTATTTT. The chain carries TRBV10-3 and TRBJ2-3; 10 positions match TRBD2. V dropped 3 bases and J dropped 1; count of bases not matched to a gene: 1. This CDR3 contains 15 residues. The germline V gene has CDR1 ENHRY and CDR2 SYGVKD.

This clone came up a few times. The chain couples TRBV27 to TRBJ1-2; 9 nucleotides match TRBD1. CDR1 and CDR2 (germline): MNHEY, SMNVEV (reference sequence). This CDR3 comprises 15 residues. The V and J ends lost 6 bases and 4 bases, in that order; junction bases with no gene match: 9. The CDR3 DNA reads TGTGCCAGCAGCCGGGACAGGGACCCCCTCTATGGCTACACCTTC. It specifies CASSRDRDPLYGYTF.

This chain joins TRBV9 and TRBJ2-3; D call uncertain. Deletions cut 4 bases from V and 2 bases from J, with 5 bases between. The CDR3 is 12 amino acids. Germline assignment: CDR1 SGDLS and CDR2 YYNGEE. The CDR3: CASSFNTDTQYF. The CDR3 DNA sequence: TGTGCCAGCAGCTTCAACACAGATACGCAGTATTTT.

V usage is TRBV5-1 and J usage is TRBJ1-1; a weak D match, TRBD1 (6 bases). The germline V gene encodes CDR1 SGHRS and CDR2 YFSETQ. The CDR3 covers 14 residues. Trimming took 1 base from V and 2 from J, leaving 9 bases between them. The CDR3 bases are TGCGCCAGCAGCTTGAAGGGGGATAACACTGAAGCTTTCTTT. Amino acid sequence: CASSLKGDNTEAFF. Variable domain in full (rest from reference TRBV5-1 and TRBJ1-1): KAGVTQTPRYLIKTRGQQVTLSCSPISGHRSVSWYQQTPGQGLQFLFEYFSETQRNKGNFPGRFSGRQFSNSRSEMNVSTLELGDSALYLCASSLKGDNTEAFFGQGTRLTVV.

This chain links TRBV24-1 with TRBJ1-1; 8 positions match TRBD1. Germline trimming cut 4 bases from V and 11 bases from J; bases unmatched to any gene: 5. Per the germline V gene, CDR1 is KGHDR and CDR2 is SFDVKD. CDR3 length: 12 amino acids. The DNA of the CDR3 is TGTGCCACCAGTGACCAGGACAGGGAGGCTTTCTTT. Its protein is CATSDQDREAFF.

The V gene is TRBV5-5, the J gene TRBJ2-1; 7 bases map to TRBD1. Germline CDR1 reads SGHKS; CDR2 reads YYEKEE (reference sequence). CDR3 length: 14 residues. After removal of 0 bases from V and 3 bases from J, the junction contained 0 bases not matched to a gene. In DNA, the CDR3 is TGTGCCAGCAGCTTGGGACAGGGCTACAATGAGCAGTTCTTC. Residues: CASSLGQGYNEQFF.

The J gene is TRBJ2-5, the V gene TRBV7-9; 9 bases map to TRBD1. From germline, CDR1 is SEHNR and CDR2 FQNEAQ (reference sequence). The CDR3 extends over 15 amino acids. J lost 5 bases, V lost 1 base, and 5 bases had no gene match. The DNA of the CDR3 is TGTGCCAGCAGCTTAGGAACAGGGGGCCGGGAGACCCAGTACTTC. Translating it yields CASSLGTGGRETQYF.

CDR3 DNA: TGTGCCATCAGTGAGACCCGGGGACAGGGGCTACCTGGCTACACCTTC. Protein product: CAISETRGQGLPGYTF. The chain links TRBV10-3 to TRBJ1-2, with TRBD1 matching over 10 bases. The V segment lost 2 bases and the J segment 7 bases; nucleotides outside the gene matches: 10. Per the germline V gene, CDR1 is ENHRY and CDR2 is SYGVKD. The CDR3 runs 16 residues.

The chain couples TRBV7-9 to TRBJ2-3; tentative D call: TRBD2 (5 bases). Germline V gene lookup returns CDR1 SEHNR and CDR2 FQNEAQ (reference sequence). Trimming removed 4 bases at V and 2 bases at J, with 10 bases between. The CDR3 contains 14 residues. CDR3 nucleotides: TGTGCCAGCAGCTCGGACTTAATCACAGATACGCAGTATTTT. Translation gives CASSSDLITDTQYF. The full variable domain, in which reference TRBV7-9 and TRBJ2-3 provide the parts outside the CDR3, is DTGVSQNPRHKITKRGQNVTFRCDPISEHNRLYWYRQTLGQGPEFLTYFQNEAQLEKSRLLSDRFSAERPKGSFSTLEIQRTEQGDSAMYLCASSSDLITDTQYFGPGTRLTVL.

This CDR3 reads CASSQAWGQSNTEAFF. In nucleotides, the CDR3 is TGTGCCAGCAGCCAAGCTTGGGGACAGTCAAACACTGAAGCTTTCTTT. The chain has TRBV3-1 (or the pseudogene TRBV3-2) and TRBJ1-1; TRBD1 matches 7 bases. V was clipped by 1 base and J by 2 bases; unmatched bases: 7. This CDR3 contains 16 residues. Germline V gene lookup returns CDR1 LGHDT and CDR2 YNNKEL (reference sequence).

CDR3 sequence (DNA): TGTGCCAGCAGTCAGGGAGGGGTTGCTGAAGCTTTCTTT. Protein product: CASSQGGVAEAFF. The V gene is TRBV3-1 (or the pseudogene TRBV3-2), the J gene TRBJ1-1; D possibly corresponds to TRBD1 (5 bases). Trimming removed 6 bases at V and 6 bases at J, with 14 bases between. CDR3 size: 13 residues. Germline CDR1 and CDR2: LGHDT and YNNKEL (reference sequence).

The chain links TRBV7-2 to TRBJ1-6; perhaps TRBD1 as D (6 bases). The CDR3 is 16 amino acids. Looked up from germline, CDR1 is SGHTA and CDR2 is FQGNSA. V was trimmed by 5 bases and J by 2 bases, leaving 13 bases between them. CDR3 residues: CASSPRGDTYNSPLHF. CDR3 DNA: TGTGCCAGCAGCCCGCGGGGGGACACCTATAATTCACCCCTCCACTTT.

This chain's CDR3 is CAIHGPGGYTEAFF. CDR3 in DNA: TGTGCCATCCACGGCCCAGGGGGCTACACTGAAGCTTTCTTT. V usage is TRBV10-3 and J usage is TRBJ1-1; 8 bases agree with TRBD1. J was trimmed by 3 bases and V by 8 bases; bases with no gene match: 8. Germline-derived CDR1 and CDR2 are ENHRY and SYGVKD. CDR3 length: 14 amino acids.

The chain recombines TRBV2 with TRBJ1-6, with 11 bases fitting TRBD1. V lost 4 bases and J lost 9; bases outside the gene matches: 5. Germline lookup yields CDR1 SNHLY and CDR2 FYNNEI. The CDR3 length is 15 residues. The CDR3 region has the DNA TGTGCCAGCAGTGTAGGACAGGGGGCTGGTTCACCCCTCCACTTT. Protein: CASSVGQGAGSPLHF.

This clone occurred many times. This sequence joins TRBV7-9 and TRBJ1-2, with a possible D match to TRBD1 (5 bases). The CDR3 is made up of 10 amino acids. Germline assignment: CDR1 SEHNR and CDR2 FQNEAQ (reference sequence). V was pared by 1 base and J by 14 bases, with 8 bases between. The DNA of the CDR3 is TGTGCCAGCAGCTTAGGGACACATACCTTC. Residues: CASSLGTHTF.

This sequence joins TRBV4-2 and TRBJ2-5; TRBD2 might be the D (6 bases). Germline assignment: CDR1 LGHNA and CDR2 YNFKEQ. The V end lost 0 bases, the J end lost 5 bases, and 19 bases lay between the germline ends. The CDR3 runs 17 residues. CDR3 bases: TGTGCCAGCAGCCAAGATCTGACCCGGGGGTTGGGGGAGACCCAGTACTTC. This encodes CASSQDLTRGLGETQYF.

The V call is TRBV3-1 (or the pseudogene TRBV3-2), the J call TRBJ1-1; TRBD1 matches at 7 bases. The CDR3 covers 15 residues. From germline, CDR1 is LGHDT and CDR2 YNNKEL (reference sequence). The junction had 2 bases not matched to a gene; V was cut back by 1 base and J by 0 bases. CDR3 sequence: CASSQGTGVNTEAFF. DNA of the CDR3: TGTGCCAGCAGCCAAGGAACAGGGGTGAACACTGAAGCTTTCTTT.